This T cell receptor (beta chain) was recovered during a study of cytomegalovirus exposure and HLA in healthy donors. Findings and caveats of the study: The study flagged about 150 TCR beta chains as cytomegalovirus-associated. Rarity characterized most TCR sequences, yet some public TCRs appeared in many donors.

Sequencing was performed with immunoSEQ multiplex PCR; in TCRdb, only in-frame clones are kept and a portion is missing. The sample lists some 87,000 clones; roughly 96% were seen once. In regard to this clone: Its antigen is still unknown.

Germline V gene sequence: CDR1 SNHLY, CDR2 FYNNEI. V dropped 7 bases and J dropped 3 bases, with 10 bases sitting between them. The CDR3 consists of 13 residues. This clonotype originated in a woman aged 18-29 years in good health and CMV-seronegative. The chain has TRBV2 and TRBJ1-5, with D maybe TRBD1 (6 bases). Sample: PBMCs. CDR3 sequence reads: CASMDSFNQPQHF. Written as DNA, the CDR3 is TGTGCCAGCATGGACAGTTTCAATCAGCCCCAGCATTTT.